A single sample gave rise to the 31 T cell receptor beta chains below, sequenced in a study of technical replicates of blood from several donors. Produced via immunoSEQ multiplex PCR; TCRdb's table is partial and in-frame only. The sample includes 84,000 or so clones, approximately 94% seen only once; the top ten take around 0.25%. What was sequenced was T cells isolated from PBMCs. Receptor source: a human donor in good health.

The rearrangement joins TRBV7-2 to TRBJ2-5; TRBD2 matches 7 bases. V shed 6 bases and J 2 bases; nucleotides not matched to a gene: 9. The CDR3 runs 15 residues. In germline, CDR1 is SGHTA, CDR2 FQGNSA. CDR3 DNA: TGTGCCAGCAGGCTGATAAGCGGGATACAAGAGACCCAGTACTTC. The encoded protein is CASRLISGIQETQYF.

CDR3 nucleotide sequence: TGTGCCAGCAGTTTAGACAGGAGATACTATGGCTACACCTTC. It translates to CASSLDRRYYGYTF. The rearrangement links TRBV27 to TRBJ1-2; TRBD1 might be the D (6 bases). Germline V gene lookup returns CDR1 MNHEY and CDR2 SMNVEV (reference sequence). V shed 2 bases and J shed 3 bases, with 10 bases lying between them. The CDR3 loop spans 14 amino acids.

This clone has only one observation. The chain has TRBV29-1 and TRBJ2-1; 7 positions match TRBD2. This CDR3 comprises 13 residues. Trimming cost V 3 bases and J 5 bases; bases outside gene matches: 4. Germline values: CDR1 SQVTM, CDR2 ANQGSEA. CDR3 loop: CSVERETHNEQFF. The CDR3 DNA reads as TGCAGCGTTGAGCGGGAGACACACAATGAGCAGTTCTTC.

The V gene is TRBV29-1, the J gene TRBJ2-7; 11 nucleotides agree with TRBD1. J was trimmed by 3 bases and V by 0 bases; bases with no gene match: 1. The CDR3 is 14 amino acids. Germline V gene data show CDR1 as SQVTM and CDR2 as ANQGSEA. This CDR3 is CSVEDGTGGYEQYF. CDR3 coding DNA: TGCAGCGTTGAAGATGGGACAGGGGGCTACGAGCAGTACTTC.

This rearrangement joins TRBV29-1 to TRBJ2-6; D unclear. The V end lost 3 bases, the J end lost 0 bases, and 9 bases lay between the germline ends. CDR1 is SQVTM and CDR2 is ANQGSEA in the germline V gene. The CDR3 runs to 15 residues. The DNA of the CDR3 is TGCAGCGTTGATCCGACTCGCTCTGGGGCCAACGTCCTGACTTTC. This encodes CSVDPTRSGANVLTF.

There are a few counts of this clone. This chain uses TRBV9 with TRBJ1-2; a weak D match, TRBD1 (5 bases). Deletions cut 0 bases from V and 4 bases from J, with 13 bases between. The CDR3 extends over 15 amino acids. The germline V gene has CDR1 SGDLS and CDR2 YYNGEE. CDR3 sequence (DNA): TGTGCCAGCAGCGTAGATAGCCAGGGAGGCTATGGCTACACCTTC. Amino acids: CASSVDSQGGYGYTF.

The J gene is TRBJ2-2, the V gene TRBV5-1; D unresolved. Trimming stripped 2 bases from V and 8 bases from J, with 4 bases between. Germline CDR1 is SGHRS and CDR2 is YFSETQ. The CDR3 length is 11 residues. The CDR3 spells CASSFSGELFF. CDR3 nucleotide sequence: TGCGCCAGCAGCTTTTCTGGGGAGCTGTTTTTT. Looking up the rest from reference TRBV5-1 and TRBJ2-2 gives the full variable domain: KAGVTQTPRYLIKTRGQQVTLSCSPISGHRSVSWYQQTPGQGLQFLFEYFSETQRNKGNFPGRFSGRQFSNSRSEMNVSTLELGDSALYLCASSFSGELFFGEGSRLTVL.

This chain connects TRBV14 to TRBJ2-7, with 10 bases that match TRBD1. CDR1 and CDR2 (germline): SGHDN, FVKESK. The CDR3 covers 17 residues. V gave up 3 bases and J gave up 4 bases; unmatched junction bases: 12. The CDR3 loop reads CASSHVFMTGGLYEQYF. The CDR3 DNA reads TGTGCCAGCAGCCACGTTTTCATGACAGGGGGCTTGTACGAGCAGTACTTC.

The V call is TRBV2, the J call TRBJ2-2; 8 bases map to TRBD1. Trimming at V came to 4 bases and at J to 4 bases, leaving 5 bases not matched to a gene. The CDR3 is made up of 15 amino acids. Germline V gene data show CDR1 as SNHLY and CDR2 as FYNNEI. The CDR3 region is CASSATGGATGELFF. In nucleotides, the CDR3 is TGTGCCAGCAGTGCTACAGGGGGTGCCACCGGGGAGCTGTTTTTT.

The chain links TRBV29-1 to TRBJ2-7, with 10 bases fitting TRBD1. V was pared by 6 bases and J by 9 bases, with 5 bases of the junction left unmatched. CDR1 and CDR2 (germline): SQVTM, ANQGSEA. The CDR3 sequence is 11 residues long. For the CDR3, the DNA is TGCAGCGTCGGGACAGGGGAGGTGCAGTACTTC. This codes for CSVGTGEVQYF.

The V call is TRBV5-4, the J call TRBJ2-7; D is ambiguous. V was pared by 5 bases and J by 3 bases, with 21 bases between. Per germline, CDR1 SGHNT and CDR2 YYREEE (reference sequence). This CDR3 is 16 amino acids long. The CDR3 nucleotides are TGTGCCAGCAGGTCAGACATGGCAGGAACGAGCTACGAGCAGTACTTC. It is translated as CASRSDMAGTSYEQYF.

V usage is TRBV30 and J usage is TRBJ1-6, with D possibly being TRBD1 (6 bases). CDR3 length: 14 amino acids. V was cut by 3 bases and J by 8 bases, with 14 bases left in between. Germline CDR1 and CDR2: GTSNPN and SVGIG (reference sequence). CDR3 bases: TGTGCCTGGAGAAAAGGGACAAGCTATTCACCCCTCCACTTT. It codes for CAWRKGTSYSPLHF.

This clone has just one count. This chain connects TRBV19 to TRBJ2-7, with 10 nucleotides matching TRBD1. The CDR3 is 15 residues long. J gave up 2 bases and V 7 bases, and 8 bases lay outside the gene matches. The germline V gene encodes CDR1 LNHDA and CDR2 SQIVND (reference sequence). The CDR3, as DNA: TGTGCCAGTATGACTCGGACAGGGGGAACCTACGAGCAGTACTTC. Translated, it gives CASMTRTGGTYEQYF.

The genes are TRBV28 and TRBJ2-2; 9 bases agree with TRBD1. The trim removed 2 bases at V and 5 bases at J, leaving 3 bases unmatched. The CDR3 totals 15 residues. Germline V gives CDR1 MDHEN, CDR2 SYDVKM. The CDR3 DNA is TGTGCCAGCAGTTTAAGTGGACAGGGGACCGGGGAGCTGTTTTTT. Protein sequence: CASSLSGQGTGELFF.

The V call is TRBV6-5, the J call TRBJ1-5, with a weak D call TRBD1 (6 bases). Per the germline V gene, CDR1 is MNHEY and CDR2 is SVGAGI. The CDR3 spans 13 residues. V gave up 4 bases and J gave up 9 bases, with 13 bases separating them. DNA of the CDR3: TGTGCCAGCAGTTCAGGGGCAAGTTGGCCCCAGCATTTT. This encodes CASSSGASWPQHF.

The V call is TRBV10-1, the J call TRBJ2-7, with D possibly matching TRBD1 (6 bases). Between the trimmed V and J ends, which lost 0 bases and 7 bases, there was a span of 19 bases. CDR1 and CDR2 from the germline V gene are WNHNN and SYGVQD (reference sequence). The CDR3 has 16 amino acids. CDR3 in amino acids: CASSESGQGSGFEQYF. The CDR3 DNA reads as TGCGCCAGCAGTGAGTCAGGGCAGGGGAGCGGCTTTGAGCAGTACTTC.

The rearrangement joins TRBV15 to TRBJ1-1; D unresolved. Germline V gene lookup returns CDR1 LNHNV and CDR2 YYDKDF (reference sequence). Trimming removed 0 bases from V and 2 bases from J, with 7 bases in between. This CDR3 region has 14 residues. DNA of the CDR3: TGTGCCACCAGCAGAGATCTTATAAACACTGAAGCTTTCTTT. Its translation is CATSRDLINTEAFF.

The rearrangement uses TRBV5-1 and TRBJ2-7; maybe TRBD1 (5 bases). The germline gives CDR1 SGHRS, CDR2 YFSETQ. The CDR3 covers 14 residues. V was cut by 2 bases and J by 3 bases, with 12 bases left in between. The CDR3 loop reads CASSLRTGNYEQYF. In DNA form, the CDR3 reads TGCGCCAGCAGCTTAAGAACAGGAAACTACGAGCAGTACTTC.

This rearrangement joins TRBV27 to TRBJ1-6, with TRBD1 identical over 7 bases. The length of the CDR3 is 15 residues. CDR1 and CDR2 (germline): MNHEY, SMNVEV (reference sequence). V shed 6 bases and J 6 bases; nucleotides not matched to a gene: 8. Here the CDR3 DNA reads TGTGCCAGCAGGGGGCAGGGGGGCCTTAATTCACCCCTCCACTTT. Its translation is CASRGQGGLNSPLHF.

In this sample, this clone turned up a few times. The V call is TRBV28, the J call TRBJ1-5, with a tentative D call TRBD1 (6 bases). V was shortened by 5 bases and J by 0 bases, with 20 bases between the two germline ends. This CDR3 comprises 18 residues. Germline V CDR1 and CDR2: MDHEN, SYDVKM. The chain's CDR3 is CASSLQFTGPFSNQPQHF. CDR3 coding DNA: TGTGCCAGCAGTCTACAATTCACAGGGCCCTTTAGCAATCAGCCCCAGCATTTT.

This clone came up once. The rearrangement uses TRBV4-1 and TRBJ2-5, with a weak D call TRBD2 (5 bases). CDR1 and CDR2 (germline): MGHRA, YSYEKL. Trimming pared 0 bases from V and 2 bases from J, leaving 16 bases between. The CDR3 totals 17 residues. This CDR3 is CASSQDRPPAGQETQYF. The DNA of the CDR3 is TGCGCCAGCAGCCAAGATAGGCCCCCGGCGGGTCAAGAGACCCAGTACTTC.

This clone is a singleton in its sample. The rearrangement joins TRBV28 to TRBJ1-3, with D perhaps matching TRBD1 (5 bases). Trimming took 5 bases from V and 0 from J, leaving 11 bases between them. CDR3 length equals 15 residues. The germline gives CDR1 MDHEN, CDR2 SYDVKM. CDR3 sequence: CASSTQGSSGNTIYF. For the CDR3, the DNA is TGTGCCAGCAGTACGCAGGGCAGCTCTGGAAACACCATATATTTT.

The chain carries TRBV2 and TRBJ1-5; TRBD1 agrees at 9 bases. The CDR3 has 14 residues. V shed 4 bases, J shed 8 bases, and the junction held 6 bases outside the gene matches. Per the germline V gene, CDR1 is SNHLY and CDR2 is FYNNEI. CDR3: CASSGGQGKEPQHF. In DNA, the CDR3 is TGTGCCAGCAGTGGCGGACAGGGGAAGGAGCCCCAGCATTTT.

This chain connects TRBV27 to TRBJ2-1; D gene uncertain. The germline V gene encodes CDR1 MNHEY and CDR2 SMNVEV (reference sequence). Trimming stripped 2 bases from V and 4 bases from J, with 9 bases between. The CDR3 runs 14 residues. The DNA of the CDR3 is TGTGCCAGCAGTTTAGAGCCAATTTACAATGAGCAGTTCTTC. It is translated as CASSLEPIYNEQFF.

The V and J genes are TRBV10-3 and TRBJ2-5; D remains ambiguous. This CDR3 has 15 residues. Trimming took 2 bases from V and 2 from J, leaving 12 bases between them. CDR1 is ENHRY, CDR2 SYGVKD, per germline. Written as DNA, the CDR3 is TGTGCCATCAGTGAGCGGTCAGCGCGTCAAGAGACCCAGTACTTC. It codes for CAISERSARQETQYF.

This chain links TRBV7-8 with TRBJ2-7; TRBD1 is a possible D gene (5 bases). Trimming left V 5 bases short and J 3 bases short, with 8 bases between. Germline V CDR1 and CDR2: SGHVS, FQNEAQ. This CDR3 spans 12 amino acids. The CDR3: CASSVTGYEQYF. CDR3 coding DNA: TGTGCCAGCAGCGTTACAGGCTACGAGCAGTACTTC. Looking up the rest from reference TRBV7-8 and TRBJ2-7 gives the full variable domain: GAGVSQSPRYKVAKRGQDVALRCDPISGHVSLFWYQQALGQGPEFLTYFQNEAQLDKSGLPSDRFFAERPEGSVSTLKIQRTQQEDSAVYLCASSVTGYEQYFGPGTRLTVT.

The chain is built from TRBV11-3 and TRBJ1-5; TRBD1 agrees at 10 bases. This CDR3 region has 14 residues. The ends lost 11 bases at V and 5 bases at J; junction bases unmatched: 9. CDR1 is SGHNT and CDR2 is YENEEA in the germline V gene. The CDR3 bases are TGTGCCCCTTGGGACAGGGGAATTGATCAGCCCCAGCATTTT. This codes for CAPWDRGIDQPQHF.

This chain links TRBV6-5 with TRBJ1-1; no reliable D call. V lost 1 base to trimming and J lost 0 bases, with 9 bases between them. Germline CDR1 MNHEY, CDR2 SVGAGI. The CDR3 has 15 amino acids. Here the CDR3 DNA reads TGTGCCAGCAGTTACTGGGCTACAATGAACACTGAAGCTTTCTTT. It translates to CASSYWATMNTEAFF.

The V and J genes are TRBV19 and TRBJ2-1; 9 bases are shared with TRBD2. Looked up from germline, CDR1 is LNHDA and CDR2 is SQIVND (reference sequence). The J segment lost 1 base and the V segment lost 6 bases, leaving 1 base of the junction unmatched. There are 14 residues in the CDR3. Here the CDR3 DNA reads TGTGCCAGTAGGGGACTAGCATCCTACAATGAGCAGTTCTTC. This gives the protein CASRGLASYNEQFF.

V usage is TRBV28 and J usage is TRBJ1-5; D might be TRBD1 (6 bases). Germline V CDR1 and CDR2: MDHEN, SYDVKM. The CDR3 is 14 amino acids. Trimming cost V 4 bases and J 5 bases, with 12 bases left between them. Here the CDR3 reads CASSWSRGDQPQHF. The CDR3 coding sequence is TGTGCCAGCAGTTGGAGCAGGGGCGATCAGCCCCAGCATTTT. Combining the CDR3 with reference TRBV28 and TRBJ1-5 gives the whole variable domain DVKVTQSSRYLVKRTGEKVFLECVQDMDHENMFWYRQDPGLGLRLIYFSYDVKMKEKGDIPEGYSVSREKKERFSLILESASTNQTSMYLCASSWSRGDQPQHFGDGTRLSIL.

The chain recombines TRBV7-9 with TRBJ2-1; D is possibly TRBD1 (6 bases). The V end lost 2 bases, the J end lost 9 bases, and 11 bases lay between the germline ends. The CDR3 covers 13 residues. From germline, CDR1 is SEHNR and CDR2 FQNEAQ (reference sequence). The CDR3 DNA reads TGTGCCAGCAGCTTACCAGGGGTCCGTGAGCAGTTCTTC. Its protein is CASSLPGVREQFF.